This T cell receptor beta chain stems from a study of blood T cell repertoires in COVID-19. Overall study: From T cells, B-cell-depleted T cells, or PBMCs came the material, which was cDNA or gDNA.

Trimming pared 1 base from V and 8 bases from J, leaving 11 bases between. This CDR3 has 13 residues. From germline, CDR1 is SGHTA and CDR2 FQGTGA. Sequencing used immunoSEQ multiplex PCR; TCRdb keeps in-frame clones, though not all of them. The data contain around 260,000 clones, around nine tenths of them singletons. This chain connects TRBV7-3 to TRBJ1-2, with no clear D. Sequenced sample: peripheral blood. The clonotype comes from a man aged 40-50 years who had recovered from COVID-19. Here the CDR3 reads CASSLMKGEGYTF. CDR3 coding DNA: TGTGCCAGCAGCTTAATGAAAGGAGAGGGCTACACCTTC. Based on the CDR3 plus reference TRBV7-3 and TRBJ1-2, the full variable domain is GAGVSQTPSNKVTEKGKYVELRCDPISGHTALYWYRQSLGQGPEFLIYFQGTGAADDSGLPNDRFFAVRPEGSVSTLKIQRTERGDSAVYLCASSLMKGEGYTFGSGTRLTVV.